Listed below are T cell receptor beta chains from one sample, sequenced in a study of T cell responses to AZD1222 COVID-19 vaccine. Clones were read by immunoSEQ multiplex PCR, and TCRdb kept only the in-frame ones, dropping some. The table has approximately 150,000 clones, about 90% seen once; the top ten hold around 1%. Sequencing used peripheral blood, obtained 28 days after the second AZD1222 dose. These receptors came from an adult who received the AZD1222 COVID-19 vaccine. Both conserved end residues are part of each CDR3. D genes are given only for firm matches. Some rows have no size entry. The others give once, few or many, or a class for an expanded clone.

size	V	J	D	CDR3	DNA
NA	TRBV5-1	TRBJ1-2	NA	CASSLGRGGNYGYTF	TGCGCCAGCAGCTTGGGCCGCGGAGGGAACTATGGCTACACCTTC
NA	TRBV4-1	TRBJ2-5	TRBD2	CASSRGLAGGEETQYF	TGCGCCAGCAGCCGGGGACTAGCGGGGGGAGAAGAGACCCAGTACTTC
NA	TRBV9	TRBJ1-6	TRBD1	CASSAGTVNSPLHF	TGTGCCAGCAGCGCCGGGACAGTTAATTCACCCCTCCACTTT
NA	TRBV4-1	TRBJ1-2	NA	CASSQVDYGYTF	TGCGCCAGCAGCCAAGTTGACTATGGCTACACCTTC
few	TRBV18	TRBJ1-2	TRBD1	CASSPGDGTGGFIHGYTF	TGTGCCAGCTCACCAGGAGATGGGACAGGGGGCTTTATCCATGGCTACACCTTC
NA	TRBV19	TRBJ1-6	NA	CASSHRAALHF	TGTGCCAGTAGTCACAGGGCCGCCCTCCACTTT
NA	TRBV11-2	TRBJ2-7	NA	CASSRDGYYEQYF	TGTGCCAGCAGCCGGGACGGATACTACGAGCAGTACTTC
NA	TRBV19	TRBJ2-5	TRBD2	CASSDSGLAGAGETQYF	TGTGCCAGTAGTGACTCTGGACTAGCGGGGGCCGGGGAGACCCAGTACTTC
NA	TRBV6-6	TRBJ2-3	NA	CASSYAGYPDTQYF	TGTGCCAGCAGTTACGCAGGGTATCCAGATACGCAGTATTTT
NA	TRBV3-1/TRBV3-2	TRBJ2-7	TRBD2	CASSQEGGSPSGGSSYEQYF	TGTGCCAGCAGCCAAGAAGGGGGATCCCCTAGCGGGGGGTCCTCCTACGAGCAGTACTTC
once	TRBV29-1	TRBJ2-4	NA	CSVELFLQGNIQYF	TGCAGCGTTGAATTGTTTTTGCAGGGAAACATTCAGTACTTC
NA	TRBV29-1	TRBJ1-2	NA	CSVGGADGYTF	TGCAGCGTTGGGGGCGCTGATGGCTACACCTTC
NA	TRBV30	TRBJ1-6	TRBD1	CAWSPPPGGYNSPLHF	TGTGCCTGGAGTCCCCCCCCAGGGGGCTATAATTCACCCCTCCACTTT
NA	TRBV10-2	TRBJ2-5	TRBD2	CASSKRGGYQETQYF	TGCGCCAGCAGCAAGCGGGGGGGCTACCAAGAGACCCAGTACTTC
NA	TRBV10-1	TRBJ2-7	NA	CASSEEESSYEQYF	TGCGCCAGCAGTGAAGAGGAGAGCTCCTACGAGCAGTACTTC
NA	TRBV19	TRBJ1-5	NA	CASSSGTPPGAQHF	TGTGCCAGTAGCTCCGGGACACCTCCGGGAGCCCAGCATTTT
NA	TRBV30	TRBJ2-2	TRBD2	CARSGGGYSWGGELFF	TGTGCCCGGTCTGGGGGGGGATACAGTTGGGGCGGGGAGCTGTTTTTT
NA	TRBV10-3	TRBJ1-2	NA	CAISEDNYGYTF	TGTGCCATCAGTGAGGACAACTATGGCTACACCTTC
NA	TRBV19	TRBJ2-7	TRBD1	CASSDRDYEQYF	TGTGCCAGTAGCGACAGGGACTACGAGCAGTACTTC
NA	TRBV9	TRBJ2-2	NA	CASSVIPMGTGELFF	TGTGCCAGCAGCGTGATCCCTATGGGCACCGGGGAGCTGTTTTTT
NA	TRBV7-8	TRBJ1-5	TRBD1	CASSHRLTGDEPQHF	TGTGCCAGCAGCCACCGATTAACAGGGGACGAGCCCCAGCATTTT
NA	TRBV20-1	TRBJ2-5	TRBD1	CSARVGQDRDF	TGCAGTGCTAGAGTCGGACAGGATAGGGACTTC
NA	TRBV9	TRBJ2-2	NA	CASSVDGRKNTGELFF	TGTGCCAGCAGCGTAGATGGTCGGAAGAACACCGGGGAGCTGTTTTTT
NA	TRBV12-3/TRBV12-4	TRBJ1-1	NA	CASSPQGAEAFF	TGTGCCAGCAGTCCACAGGGCGCTGAAGCTTTCTTT
NA	TRBV27	TRBJ1-2	TRBD1	CASSFLGAGGKENGYTF	TGTGCCAGCAGTTTCCTTGGGGCAGGGGGAAAGGAGAATGGCTACACCTTC
NA	TRBV29-1	TRBJ2-5	NA	CSVGGGQAGTQYF	TGCAGCGTTGGGGGAGGACAGGCGGGGACCCAGTACTTC
NA	TRBV12-3/TRBV12-4	TRBJ1-2	NA	CASSPRGDYGYTF	TGTGCCAGCAGCCCACGAGGGGACTATGGCTACACCTTC
NA	TRBV14	TRBJ2-4	NA	CASSQAGVGTKNIQYF	TGTGCCAGCAGCCAAGCGGGTGTGGGAACCAAAAACATTCAGTACTTC
NA	TRBV10-1	TRBJ2-3	NA	CASLLRRDTSTDTQYF	TGCGCCAGCCTTCTTCGACGGGACACAAGCACAGATACGCAGTATTTT
NA	TRBV7-2	TRBJ1-1	TRBD1	CASSLVGGGLNTEAFF	TGTGCCAGCAGCTTAGTAGGAGGGGGCCTGAACACTGAAGCTTTCTTT
NA	TRBV5-4	TRBJ2-5	TRBD2	CASSLWGGTSSVETQYF	TGTGCCAGCAGCTTGTGGGGGGGGACTAGCAGTGTGGAGACCCAGTACTTC
NA	TRBV5-1	TRBJ1-3	NA	CASSPGQYSGNTIYF	TGCGCCAGCAGCCCGGGACAATACTCTGGAAACACCATATATTTT
once	TRBV2	TRBJ1-5	NA	CASSGTRRQPQHF	TGTGCCAGCAGTGGGACCCGGAGGCAGCCCCAGCATTTT
NA	TRBV7-2	TRBJ1-5	NA	CASSLRGSNQPQHF	TGTGCCAGCAGCTTAAGGGGGAGCAATCAGCCCCAGCATTTT
NA	TRBV9	TRBJ1-6	NA	CASSTQDGVGSPLHF	TGTGCCAGCAGCACCCAGGACGGAGTAGGTAGCCCCCTCCACTTT
NA	TRBV5-1	TRBJ2-5	TRBD2	CASSLTSVKETQYF	TGCGCCAGCAGCTTGACTAGCGTTAAAGAGACCCAGTACTTC
NA	TRBV19	TRBJ2-1	NA	CASSMGHTIYNEQFF	TGTGCCAGTAGTATGGGACATACCATCTACAATGAGCAGTTCTTC
NA	TRBV5-7	TRBJ2-7	TRBD2	CASSLAGTSGGASYEQYF	TGTGCCAGCAGCTTGGCCGGGACTAGCGGGGGGGCCTCCTACGAGCAGTACTTC
NA	TRBV6-5	TRBJ1-4	NA	CASSRVGTNEKLFF	TGTGCCAGCAGTAGAGTGGGGACTAATGAAAAACTGTTTTTT
once	TRBV30	TRBJ1-6	TRBD1	CAWSWGRGYNSPLHF	TGTGCCTGGAGTTGGGGCAGGGGGTATAATTCACCCCTCCACTTT
once	TRBV2	TRBJ1-6	NA	CASSSSTGLGSPLHF	TGTGCCAGCAGTTCGTCGACAGGTTTAGGCTCACCCCTCCACTTT
NA	TRBV9	TRBJ2-5	NA	CASSSGAGETQYF	TGTGCCAGCAGCTCAGGGGCGGGGGAGACCCAGTACTTC
NA	TRBV27	TRBJ1-4	NA	CASRYRGSYNEKLFF	TGTGCCAGCAGGTACCGGGGGAGTTATAATGAAAAACTGTTTTTT
NA	TRBV6-1	TRBJ2-3	TRBD1	CASSYSAGGTQYF	TGTGCCAGCAGTTATTCTGCAGGGGGTACGCAGTATTTT
NA	TRBV5-4	TRBJ2-1	TRBD2	CASSLPSGGAREQFF	TGTGCCAGCAGCTTACCTAGCGGGGGGGCGCGGGAGCAGTTCTTC
NA	TRBV15	TRBJ1-2	NA	CATSRDVRDYPGYTF	TGTGCCACCAGCAGAGATGTCCGGGACTACCCTGGCTACACCTTC
NA	TRBV5-4	TRBJ2-7	NA	CASSFDPIAYEQYF	TGTGCCAGCAGCTTTGACCCGATCGCCTACGAGCAGTACTTC
few	TRBV6-5	TRBJ1-1	NA	CASSQQGNTEAFF	TGTGCCAGCAGCCAACAGGGGAACACTGAAGCTTTCTTT
once	TRBV5-5	TRBJ1-3	TRBD1	CASSRTGVGVRNTIYF	TGTGCCAGCAGCCGGACAGGGGTGGGAGTAAGAAACACCATATATTTT
NA	TRBV25-1	TRBJ1-1	NA	CASSEYQEGTEAFF	TGTGCCAGCAGTGAATACCAGGAGGGGACTGAAGCTTTCTTT